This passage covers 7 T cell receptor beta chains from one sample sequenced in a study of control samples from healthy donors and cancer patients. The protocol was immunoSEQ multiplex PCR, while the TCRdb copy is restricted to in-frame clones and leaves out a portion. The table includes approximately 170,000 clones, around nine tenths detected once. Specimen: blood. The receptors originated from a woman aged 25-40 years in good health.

The CDR3 region is CASRRASYSNQPQHF. Written as DNA, the CDR3 is TGTGCCAGCAGACGGGCGTCATATAGCAATCAGCCCCAGCATTTT. The chain uses TRBV28 and TRBJ1-5; D is uncertain. The CDR3 totals 15 residues. Per germline, CDR1 MDHEN and CDR2 SYDVKM. Trimming stripped 6 bases from V and 0 bases from J, with 12 bases between.

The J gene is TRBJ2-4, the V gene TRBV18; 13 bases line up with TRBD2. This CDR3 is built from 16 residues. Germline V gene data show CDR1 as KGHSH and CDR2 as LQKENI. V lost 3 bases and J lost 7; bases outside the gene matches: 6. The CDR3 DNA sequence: TGTGCCAGCTCACCCCCGGGACTAGCGGGAACGAACATTCAGTACTTC. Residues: CASSPPGLAGTNIQYF.

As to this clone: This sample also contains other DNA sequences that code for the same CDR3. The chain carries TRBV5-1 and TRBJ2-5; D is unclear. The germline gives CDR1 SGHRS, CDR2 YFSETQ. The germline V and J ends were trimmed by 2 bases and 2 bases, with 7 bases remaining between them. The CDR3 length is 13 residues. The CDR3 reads CASSFGVQETQYF. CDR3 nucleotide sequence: TGCGCCAGCAGCTTCGGAGTTCAAGAGACCCAGTACTTC.

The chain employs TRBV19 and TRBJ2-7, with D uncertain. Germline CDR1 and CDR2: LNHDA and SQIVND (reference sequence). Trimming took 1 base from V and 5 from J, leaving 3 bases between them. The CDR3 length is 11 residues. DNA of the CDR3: TGTGCCAGTAGTATAGGGAACGAGCAGTACTTC. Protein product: CASSIGNEQYF.

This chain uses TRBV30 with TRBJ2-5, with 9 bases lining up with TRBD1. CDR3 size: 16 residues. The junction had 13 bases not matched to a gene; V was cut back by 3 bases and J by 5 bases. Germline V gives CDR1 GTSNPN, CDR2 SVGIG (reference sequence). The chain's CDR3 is CAWRGTGKKWLETQYF. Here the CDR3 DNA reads TGTGCCTGGAGAGGGACAGGGAAGAAATGGTTGGAGACCCAGTACTTC. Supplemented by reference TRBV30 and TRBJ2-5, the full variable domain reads SQTIHQWPATLVQPVGSPLSLECTVEGTSNPNLYWYRQAAGRGLQLLFYSVGIGQISSEVPQNLSASRPQDRQFILSSKKLLLSDSGFYLCAWRGTGKKWLETQYFGPGTRLLVL.

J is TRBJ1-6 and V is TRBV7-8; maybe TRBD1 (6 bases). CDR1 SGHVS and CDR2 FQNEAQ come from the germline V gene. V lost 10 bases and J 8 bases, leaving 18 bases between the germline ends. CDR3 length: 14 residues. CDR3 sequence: CATRQGKRDSPLHF. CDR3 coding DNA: TGTGCCACACGGCAGGGGAAACGGGATTCACCCCTCCACTTT.

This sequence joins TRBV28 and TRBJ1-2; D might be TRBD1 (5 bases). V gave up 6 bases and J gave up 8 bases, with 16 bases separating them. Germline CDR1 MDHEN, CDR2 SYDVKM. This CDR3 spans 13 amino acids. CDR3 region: CASSFLQGVGYTF. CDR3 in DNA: TGTGCCAGCAGCTTCCTTCAGGGTGTCGGCTACACCTTC.